Each of the 29 T cell receptor beta chains below was sequenced from the same sample in a study of blood T cell repertoires in COVID-19. Here immunoSEQ multiplex PCR was the method, and the copy in TCRdb shows in-frame clones only, minus some. The data contain over 120,000 clones, over 75% of them seen just once; the ten biggest clones take up 1.5% to 2%. The specimen was peripheral blood. The receptor source for this set is a man aged 65-85 years with acute or convalescent COVID-19.

The rearrangement uses TRBV19 and TRBJ1-1; D call uncertain. CDR1 is LNHDA and CDR2 is SQIVND in the germline V gene (reference sequence). Trimming pared 3 bases from V and 4 bases from J, leaving 15 bases between. This CDR3 has 15 amino acids. In DNA form, the CDR3 reads TGTGCCAGTAGTATCGATTCAGGTGGCACCACTGAAGCTTTCTTT. Translating it yields CASSIDSGGTTEAFF.

In DNA form, the CDR3 reads TGTGCCAGCAGCTATTACGGGGTTAGCGTTAGCAGCACTGAAGCTTTCTTT. Its protein is CASSYYGVSVSSTEAFF. This sequence joins TRBV7-9 and TRBJ1-1; D gene uncertain. Germline CDR1 is SEHNR and CDR2 is FQNEAQ (reference sequence). V was clipped by 4 bases and J by 4 bases, with 22 bases between them. The CDR3 loop spans 17 amino acids.

V and J are TRBV5-1 and TRBJ1-5; D remains unclear. This CDR3 is 14 amino acids long. Between the trimmed V and J ends, which lost 0 bases and 2 bases, there was a span of 6 bases. Germline V gene lookup returns CDR1 SGHRS and CDR2 YFSETQ. The CDR3 loop reads CASSLGEGNQPQHF. The CDR3 DNA reads as TGCGCCAGCAGCTTGGGGGAGGGCAATCAGCCCCAGCATTTT.

The J gene is TRBJ2-7, the V gene TRBV5-1; no clear D. Germline loops: CDR1 SGHRS, CDR2 YFSETQ. The CDR3 extends over 12 amino acids. V lost 4 bases, J lost 2 bases, and 7 bases lay in between. DNA of the CDR3: TGCGCCAGCAGCCTCCCCGCCTACGAGCAGTACTTC. Its protein is CASSLPAYEQYF.

The chain uses TRBV19 and TRBJ2-5, with 8 bases fitting TRBD1. The CDR3 length is 15 residues. V dropped 3 bases and J dropped 7; count of bases not matched to a gene: 10. Germline loops: CDR1 LNHDA, CDR2 SQIVND (reference sequence). As DNA, the CDR3 is TGTGCCAGTAGTATGACAGGGGCGGTGGAGTCGACCCAGTACTTC. It yields the protein CASSMTGAVESTQYF.

J is TRBJ2-3 and V is TRBV5-1; 8 bases match TRBD2. This CDR3 region has 15 residues. Germline V gives CDR1 SGHRS, CDR2 YFSETQ. Germline trimming cut 4 bases from V and 4 bases from J; bases unmatched to any gene: 8. The CDR3 DNA reads as TGCGCCAGCAGCCCTCCGGGGGGGGCTCCAGATACGCAGTATTTT. It is translated as CASSPPGGAPDTQYF. Together with reference TRBV5-1 and TRBJ2-3, the CDR3 gives the full variable domain: KAGVTQTPRYLIKTRGQQVTLSCSPISGHRSVSWYQQTPGQGLQFLFEYFSETQRNKGNFPGRFSGRQFSNSRSEMNVSTLELGDSALYLCASSPPGGAPDTQYFGPGTRLTVL.

The V and J genes are TRBV27 and TRBJ2-2; a possible D gene is TRBD1 (6 bases). CDR1 is MNHEY, CDR2 SMNVEV, per germline (reference sequence). V dropped 5 bases and J dropped 7 bases, with 20 bases sitting between them. The CDR3 consists of 16 residues. In DNA, the CDR3 is TGTGCCAGCAGTCGGACGCAGGGGACCAGAGGCGGGGAGCTGTTTTTT. Translated, it gives CASSRTQGTRGGELFF.

This chain connects TRBV19 to TRBJ1-4; a possible D gene is TRBD1 (6 bases). This CDR3 spans 16 amino acids. V lost 5 bases to trimming and J lost 0 bases, with 13 bases between them. CDR1 and CDR2 from the germline V gene are LNHDA and SQIVND (reference sequence). This CDR3 reads CASSLGGRPTNEKLFF. CDR3 DNA sequence: TGTGCCAGTAGTCTCGGGGGGCGCCCAACTAATGAAAAACTGTTTTTT.

V and J are TRBV11-2 and TRBJ1-4; D is unclear. Germline CDR1 and CDR2: SGHAT and FQNNGV. The CDR3 totals 16 residues. Between the trimmed V and J ends, which lost 4 bases and 4 bases, there was a span of 16 bases. The chain's CDR3 is CASSSLRARGNEKLFF. DNA of the CDR3: TGTGCCAGCAGCTCCCTTAGAGCTCGGGGTAATGAAAAACTGTTTTTT.

The J gene is TRBJ2-1, the V gene TRBV28; perhaps TRBD1 as D (5 bases). Germline-derived CDR1 and CDR2 are MDHEN and SYDVKM. The ends were cut back, 3 bases at V and 5 bases at J, with 11 bases in the middle. The CDR3 extends over 14 amino acids. CDR3 region: CASSFPGNDNEQFF. CDR3 DNA sequence: TGTGCCAGCAGTTTCCCAGGGAACGACAATGAGCAGTTCTTC.

The gene calls are TRBV7-5 and TRBJ2-7; the D call of TRBD1 is as the table states it, not checked on the DNA. TRBV7-5 is tagged as a pseudogene. The CDR3 covers 13 residues. The CDR3 spells CVRSFKGTYEQYF. CDR3 DNA: TGTGTCAGAAGCTTTAAGGGGACCTACGAGCAGTACTTC.

This sequence joins TRBV19 and TRBJ1-1, with D hard to call. V dropped 7 bases and J dropped 7 bases, with 10 bases sitting between them. CDR3 length: 11 amino acids. The V gene's germline CDR1 is LNHDA and CDR2 SQIVND (reference sequence). The CDR3 loop is CASNLAGEAFF. CDR3 DNA: TGTGCCAGTAATTTGGCGGGTGAAGCTTTCTTT.

The V gene is TRBV6-5, the J gene TRBJ2-1; D ambiguous. The ends were cut back, 0 bases at V and 8 bases at J, with 17 bases in the middle. In germline, CDR1 is MNHEY, CDR2 SVGAGI. The CDR3 sequence is 16 residues long. CDR3 loop: CASSYSIARLKYEQFF. The CDR3 bases are TGTGCCAGCAGTTACTCGATCGCCCGGTTGAAGTATGAGCAGTTCTTC.

This chain uses TRBV24-1 with TRBJ2-1; 11 positions agree with TRBD2. The junction had 6 bases not matched to a gene; V was cut back by 3 bases and J by 9 bases. The V gene's germline CDR1 is KGHDR and CDR2 SFDVKD. This CDR3 has 15 amino acids. CDR3 loop: CATSDRLAGGLEQFF. The CDR3 bases are TGTGCCACCAGTGATAGGCTAGCGGGAGGTCTTGAGCAGTTCTTC.

The CDR3 nucleotides read TGTGCCAGCAGATCAGGGGCTAACTATGGCTACACCTTC. Its translation: CASRSGANYGYTF. V usage is TRBV27 and J usage is TRBJ1-2, with D tentatively TRBD1 (6 bases). Germline V lookup: CDR1 MNHEY, CDR2 SMNVEV (reference sequence). This CDR3 spans 13 amino acids. V lost 6 bases, J lost 0 bases, and 8 bases lay in between.

This clone occurred once. This same CDR3 is encoded by further DNA sequences in the sample. The genes are TRBV5-1 and TRBJ2-5; TRBD1 agrees at 8 bases. The CDR3 contains 15 residues. Germline CDR1 and CDR2: SGHRS and YFSETQ. After removal of 0 bases from V and 2 bases from J, the junction contained 3 bases not matched to a gene. The CDR3 protein is CASSLVTGAQETQYF. The CDR3 region has the DNA TGCGCCAGCAGCTTGGTGACAGGGGCACAAGAGACCCAGTACTTC.

The chain couples TRBV5-4 to TRBJ2-3; 9 nucleotides agree with TRBD1. V shed 5 bases and J 6 bases; nucleotides not matched to a gene: 7. Germline assignment: CDR1 SGHNT and CDR2 YYREEE (reference sequence). The CDR3 spans 14 residues. In nucleotides, the CDR3 is TGTGCCAGCAGGGGGGGACAGGGCCCGGATACGCAGTATTTT. The encoded protein is CASRGGQGPDTQYF. The full variable domain, its missing parts supplied by reference TRBV5-4 and TRBJ2-3, is ETGVTQSPTHLIKTRGQQVTLRCSSQSGHNTVSWYQQALGQGPQFIFQYYREEENGRGNFPPRFSGLQFPNYSSELNVNALELDDSALYLCASRGGQGPDTQYFGPGTRLTVL.

This clone has only one observation. J is TRBJ1-4 and V is TRBV7-8, with a possible D match to TRBD1 (5 bases). The CDR3 is 14 amino acids. Germline CDR1 is SGHVS and CDR2 is FQNEAQ. Between the trimmed V and J ends, which lost 5 bases and 1 base, there was a span of 8 bases. The CDR3 is CASSPRETNEKLFF. The CDR3, as DNA: TGTGCCAGCAGCCCCAGGGAAACTAATGAAAAACTGTTTTTT.

The genes are TRBV5-4 and TRBJ2-1; possibly TRBD2 for D (7 bases). The CDR3 has 15 residues. Germline V lookup: CDR1 SGHNT, CDR2 YYREEE (reference sequence). With 0 bases removed from V and 5 bases from J, the gap between germline ends came to 12 bases. The CDR3 region is CASSLEGGRNNEQFF. CDR3 DNA sequence: TGTGCCAGCAGCTTGGAGGGGGGGAGAAACAATGAGCAGTTCTTC.

CDR3 in DNA: TGTGCCACCCCTGGGGGGGGAAACACCATATATTTT. The encoded protein is CATPGGGNTIYF. The chain uses TRBV21-1 and TRBJ1-3. TRBV21-1 is tagged as a pseudogene. The CDR3 totals 12 residues.

CDR3 nucleotides: TGTGCTAGTGGTTTGGAGCTCGGGACAGGGGTTGGGGAGCAGTACTTC. As protein: CASGLELGTGVGEQYF. The chain links TRBV12-5 to TRBJ2-7; 10 nucleotides match TRBD1. Germline V CDR1 and CDR2: LGHNT, FRNRAP. The CDR3 spans 16 residues. Unmatched junction bases numbered 10, after V lost 1 base and J lost 7 bases.

The chain recombines TRBV24-1 with TRBJ1-2; D is ambiguous. Germline V gives CDR1 KGHDR, CDR2 SFDVKD. There are 13 residues in the CDR3. V lost 4 bases, J lost 8 bases, and 13 bases lay in between. The CDR3 nucleotides read TGTGCCACCAGTGAGCGGGAAGGACTCGGCTACACCTTC. It codes for CATSEREGLGYTF.

The V and J genes are TRBV6-5 and TRBJ2-7; 9 bases agree with TRBD1. This CDR3 comprises 14 residues. Germline assignment: CDR1 MNHEY and CDR2 SVGAGI. The ends lost 7 bases at V and 4 bases at J; junction bases unmatched: 8. The CDR3: CASTSDRGRYEQYF. Written as DNA, the CDR3 is TGTGCCAGCACATCGGACAGGGGACGATACGAGCAGTACTTC.

The chain recombines TRBV11-2 with TRBJ2-7, with D possibly being TRBD1 (6 bases). Germline CDR1 SGHAT, CDR2 FQNNGV. The CDR3 spans 13 residues. V was trimmed by 4 bases and J by 2 bases, leaving 9 bases between them. CDR3 region: CASSSGQTYEQYF. The CDR3 DNA sequence: TGTGCCAGCAGCTCAGGACAGACCTACGAGCAGTACTTC.

V gene TRBV6-5 combines with J gene TRBJ1-6; D unresolved. This CDR3 has 13 residues. Trimming cost V 0 bases and J 7 bases, with 4 bases left between them. From germline, CDR1 is MNHEY and CDR2 SVGAGI. The CDR3 sequence is CASSYSGNSPLHF. The CDR3 DNA reads as TGTGCCAGCAGTTACTCCGGGAATTCACCCCTCCACTTT.

The J gene is TRBJ2-3, the V gene TRBV5-4; TRBD2 matches 9 bases. This CDR3 comprises 17 residues. Germline V CDR1 and CDR2: SGHNT, YYREEE (reference sequence). The V segment lost 3 bases and the J segment 0 bases; nucleotides outside the gene matches: 8. CDR3: CASSSLAGVGSTDTQYF. CDR3 in DNA: TGTGCCAGCAGCTCTTTAGCGGGAGTGGGTAGCACAGATACGCAGTATTTT.

The chain carries TRBV5-1 and TRBJ2-5; 11 bases are a match to TRBD1. The CDR3 has 16 amino acids. Trimming took 1 base from V and 2 from J; bases not matched to a gene: 4. The germline V gene has CDR1 SGHRS and CDR2 YFSETQ. The CDR3 bases are TGCGCCAGCAGCTTGATGGGACAGGGGGTTCAAGAGACCCAGTACTTC. Residues: CASSLMGQGVQETQYF.

The sample holds one count of this clone. V and J are TRBV5-1 and TRBJ2-2, with D perhaps matching TRBD1 (6 bases). Germline V CDR1 and CDR2: SGHRS, YFSETQ. The CDR3 runs to 14 residues. Between the trimmed V and J ends, which lost 2 bases and 3 bases, there was a span of 8 bases. The CDR3 sequence: CASSFRTDTGELFF. As DNA, the CDR3 is TGCGCCAGCAGCTTTAGGACAGACACCGGGGAGCTGTTTTTT.

This chain connects TRBV7-9 to TRBJ1-1; D may be TRBD1 (5 bases). Germline CDR1 reads SEHNR; CDR2 reads FQNEAQ (reference sequence). V was clipped by 7 bases and J by 11 bases, with 17 bases between them. The CDR3 consists of 12 residues. Here the CDR3 reads CASTQGATGAFF. The CDR3 nucleotides are TGTGCCAGCACCCAAGGGGCCACGGGGGCTTTCTTT.